The rows below give T cell receptor beta chains drawn from one sample of a study of blood T cells in healthy people across ages. Each CDR3 protein gets one entry after TCRdb re-called the 5' RACE reads with MiXCR. The sample lists around 1,000,000 distinct CDR3 sequences, roughly two fifths occurring once. The material sequenced was blood. The receptor source for this set is a man aged 18 to 29 in good health. The conserved cysteine and the conserved F or W are not part of the CDR3 here.

V gene	CDR3 length	CDR3 protein
TRBV12-5	13	ASGLVPQAPYEQY
TRBV5-1	12	ASSPGTNGNTIY
TRBV29-1	11	SVVWLSTGELF
TRBV2	15	ASSIVRTGRTQNEQF
TRBV9	9	ASSGGDTQY
TRBV27	12	ASSVTGHTDTQY
TRBV20-1	11	SARDPSWEGYT
TRBV4-2	14	ASSQDPGLGANVLT
TRBV4-3	14	ASSQSAAGGRYTQY
TRBV20-1	12	SARDVGNNSPLH
TRBV7-2	14	ASSLAVGLGNTEAF
TRBV20-1	12	SARDRGQNTEAF
TRBV7-2	15	ASSRGTSGGAPDTQY
TRBV29-1	12	SVVPAGISYEQY
TRBV6-2/TRBV6-3	13	ASSYQRGVYNEQY
TRBV10-3	12	AIKGLSNTGELF
TRBV20-1	12	SARGLTNTGELF
TRBV20-1	12	SARRQAGTTEAF
TRBV20-1	12	SAVDATGGHEQY
TRBV12-3/TRBV12-4	12	ASSDGGLGYGYT
TRBV4-2	15	ASSHPGTSGRGETQY
TRBV29-1	11	SVVVPGWETQY
TRBV10-3	9	TISGGDTQY
TRBV9	14	ASSVESFGNSYEQY
TRBV5-6	14	ASSLGTGTTYYEQY
TRBV7-2	14	ASSLGGDRANTEAF
TRBV13	12	ASSDQGVDTEAF
TRBV3-1	14	ASSQDFSGLNTEAF
TRBV6-5	15	ASSYQAGSPLTYEQY
TRBV20-1	14	SARDSRQGERVPLH
TRBV5-1	14	ASRVGSGRGDTEAF
TRBV5-1	10	ASSSGQGLAF
TRBV6-1	12	ASSPGPHSYEQF
TRBV6-1	13	ASSEAGEGSYGYT
TRBV10-3	13	AISTDRGGDNEQF
TRBV29-1	14	SVDDVEGRVQETQY
TRBV3-1	15	ASSQVFRAPSGYGYT
TRBV20-1	13	SARGGQGRNQPQH
TRBV25-1	11	ASSVERGYGYI
TRBV12-3/TRBV12-4	11	ASVNLRRYGYT
TRBV6-1	11	ASSEIRDEKLF
TRBV4-3	13	ASSQDGGAAETQY
TRBV7-4	18	ASSCAPGTGNKRGGNTIY
TRBV11-2	15	ASSSLRGRWLSEKLF
TRBV4-2	17	ASSQAQGSMAATNEKLF
TRBV12-3/TRBV12-4	12	ASSSYQGAETQY
TRBV5-1	15	ASSSRASGSYQETQY
TRBV12-3/TRBV12-4	12	ASSLVLITDTQY
TRBV4-2	14	ASKANAGLVYNEQF
TRBV6-1	10	APVGEPYEQY
TRBV6-2/TRBV6-3	11	ASSFTGAQPQH
TRBV5-6	11	ASSEGWYNEQY
TRBV7-9	11	ASSSNTNTEAF
TRBV7-2	12	ASSPGWGDNEQF
TRBV4-3	12	ASSQVGTGYGYT
TRBV29-1	14	SVPGHLRSGANVLT
TRBV3-1	16	ASSLRTSGGVSTDTQY